The clone carrying this T cell receptor beta chain appeared many times. What it binds is not known. This sample is part of a study of T cells after posttransplantation cyclophosphamide. The CDR3 consists of 15 residues. The germline V gene has CDR1 SGHNT and CDR2 YYREEE (reference sequence). J gave up 4 bases and V 4 bases, and 7 bases lay outside the gene matches. The data were produced by immunoSEQ multiplex PCR, yet TCRdb's version contains in-frame clones alone and is incomplete. The sample yields roughly 42,000 clones, without any singletons. General observations from the study: TRB clonality was highly associated with recipient CMV seropositivity and reactivation. Later blood repertoires were often dominated by clones from the donor CD8+ memory compartment.

The sequence was collected from a woman between 50 and 59 years old in good health and a related stem cell transplant donor. The sequencing input was PBMCs. The gene calls are TRBV5-4 and TRBJ1-2; TRBD1 agrees at 10 bases. The CDR3 region is CASSVDRGLSYGYTF. CDR3 DNA sequence: TGTGCCAGCAGCGTCGACAGGGGGCTCTCCTATGGCTACACCTTC.